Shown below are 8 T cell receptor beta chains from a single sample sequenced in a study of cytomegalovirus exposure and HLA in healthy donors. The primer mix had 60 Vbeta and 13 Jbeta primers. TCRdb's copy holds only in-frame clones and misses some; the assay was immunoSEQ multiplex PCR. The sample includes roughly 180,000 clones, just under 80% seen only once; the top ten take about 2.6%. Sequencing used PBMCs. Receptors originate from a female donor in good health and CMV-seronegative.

The CDR3 DNA reads TGTGCCAGCTCACTCTCAGGTCTGAAATATGAAAAACTGTTTTTT. Translating gives CASSLSGLKYEKLFF. This sequence joins TRBV18 and TRBJ1-4; D remains ambiguous. This CDR3 is 15 amino acids long. Germline V CDR1 and CDR2: KGHSH, LQKENI. V lost 4 bases, J lost 6 bases, and 15 bases lay in between.

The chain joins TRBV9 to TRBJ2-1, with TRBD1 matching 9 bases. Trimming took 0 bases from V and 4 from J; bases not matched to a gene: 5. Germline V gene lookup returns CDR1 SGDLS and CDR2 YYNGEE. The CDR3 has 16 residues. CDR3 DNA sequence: TGTGCCAGCAGCGTAGGGATGGGACAGGGATACAATGAGCAGTTCTTC. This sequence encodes CASSVGMGQGYNEQFF.

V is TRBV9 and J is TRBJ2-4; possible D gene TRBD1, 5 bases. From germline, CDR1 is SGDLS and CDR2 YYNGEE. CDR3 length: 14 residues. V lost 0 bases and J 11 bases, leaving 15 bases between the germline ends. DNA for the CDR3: TGTGCCAGCAGCGTAGTAGGACAATCAGATGTTCAGTACTTC. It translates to CASSVVGQSDVQYF.

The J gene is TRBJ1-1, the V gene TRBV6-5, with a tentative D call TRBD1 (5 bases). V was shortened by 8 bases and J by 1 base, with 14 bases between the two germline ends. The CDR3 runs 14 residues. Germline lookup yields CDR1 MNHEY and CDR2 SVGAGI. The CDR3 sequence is CASCLRRENTEAFF. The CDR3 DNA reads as TGTGCCAGCTGCCTTCGCAGGGAGAACACTGAAGCTTTCTTT.

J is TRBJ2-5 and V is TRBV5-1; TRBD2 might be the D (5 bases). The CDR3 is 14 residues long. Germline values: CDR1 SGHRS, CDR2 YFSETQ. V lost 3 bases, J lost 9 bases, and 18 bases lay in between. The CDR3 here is CASSSPRAVRAQYF. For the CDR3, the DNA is TGCGCCAGCAGCTCACCCCGAGCGGTGAGGGCCCAGTACTTC.

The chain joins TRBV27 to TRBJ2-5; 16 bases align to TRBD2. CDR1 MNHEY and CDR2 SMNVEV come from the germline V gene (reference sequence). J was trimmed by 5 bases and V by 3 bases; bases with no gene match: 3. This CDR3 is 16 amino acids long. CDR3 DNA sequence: TGTGCCAGCAGTTTGGGACTAGCGGGGGGGTGGGAGACCCAGTACTTC. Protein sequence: CASSLGLAGGWETQYF.

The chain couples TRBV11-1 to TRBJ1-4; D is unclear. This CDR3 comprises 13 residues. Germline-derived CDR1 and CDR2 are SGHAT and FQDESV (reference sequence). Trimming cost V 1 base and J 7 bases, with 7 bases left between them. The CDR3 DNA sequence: TGTGCCAGCAGCTTAGACCCGGGTGAAAAACTGTTTTTT. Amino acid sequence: CASSLDPGEKLFF.

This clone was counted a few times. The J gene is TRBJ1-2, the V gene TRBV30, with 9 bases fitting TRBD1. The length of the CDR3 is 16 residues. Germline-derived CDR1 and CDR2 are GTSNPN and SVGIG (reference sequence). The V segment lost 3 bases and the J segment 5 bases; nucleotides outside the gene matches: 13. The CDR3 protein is CAWSDVEQGAYYGYTF. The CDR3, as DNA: TGTGCCTGGAGCGACGTCGAACAGGGGGCATATTATGGCTACACCTTC.